This TCR beta chain was sequenced during a study of cytomegalovirus exposure and HLA in healthy donors (TCRdb year 2017). The study in broad terms: In an earlier analysis of 450 to 750 of the donors, 276 Gb of sequence data and roughly 100 million unique TCR beta sequences from roughly 200 million T cells were reported. Approximately 300 gigabases of sequencing data and 78 million or so unique TCR sequences were included in an early release covering under 650 HLA-typed donors. The genetic ancestry cluster associated with self-reported Caucasian donors included roughly 84% of the roughly 380 genotyped donors. The study aimed to test whether cataloging public T cell receptors could reveal signatures of past pathogen exposure. The T cell repertoires of around 730 subjects were profiled by immunosequencing and related to cytomegalovirus serostatus. In addition to the first cohort of approximately 670 subjects, a separate validation cohort of about 120 different subjects was used. The study combined high-throughput TCR immunosequencing, statistical association of individual TCRs with disease status, and machine learning to predict cytomegalovirus infection status. A later analysis re-analyzed previously published TCR beta repertoires from approximately 700 donors and added high-resolution HLA genotyping to study TCR occurrence patterns. Rather than using new phenotypic data, the later analysis identified candidate immune exposures from TCR beta sequences and from how often those sequences occurred across donors. In an earlier analysis of roughly 580 of the donors, high-throughput TCR beta sequencing was used to judge whether each TCR beta V gene segment behaved as functional or pseudogenic. Donor age, sex, ethnicity and CMV serostatus were collected together with the repertoire data. A later genetic analysis used genome-wide SNP genotypes for about three fifths of the roughly 700 donors, treating that subset as a discovery cohort. Every discovery cohort repertoire had been produced on one sequencing platform. HLA typing covered class I and class II loci at four-digit resolution. The number of donors typed differed by locus, with 629-630 for A, B, C, DRB1 and DQB1, about 500 for DQA1, approximately 570 for DPA1, and approximately 470 for DPB1. Roughly five DR-DQ haplotypes were handled as single units for association and clustering, since linkage in the cohort was strong. Across some 400 genotyped donors of the cohort, an average of about 200,000 unique TCR beta nucleotide sequences per donor were sequenced, and roughly 20% of those sequences were non-productive. Study-wide conclusions, independent of this receptor: In a later analysis, HLA-associated TCR beta chains showed more clonal expansion and lower generation probabilities than non-associated chains that were equally common. In vitro tests confirmed that a few of the cytomegalovirus-associated TCR beta chains recognize cytomegalovirus antigens. The study gave a list of under 200 TCR beta chains associated with cytomegalovirus. In a later analysis, several top co-occurrence clusters were reported to appear linked to parvovirus B19, influenza, CMV and Epstein-Barr virus. A later analysis found that TCR association rates varied across HLA loci, with DRB1 alleles showing the most associated TCRs and HLA-C alleles the fewest. Because HLA typing was missing for some donors at each locus, association tests included only the typed subset. Roughly uniform sequencing depth across donors was assumed in presence/absence analyses, although this assumption may not hold. A further reported finding was that TCR beta sequences accurately predicted the HLA-A and HLA-B alleles for most subjects in the first cohort. The 87-base-pair reads could not distinguish some IMGT-functional V segments, including TRBV6-2 and TRBV6-3, so those segments were excluded. A later genetic analysis reported fewer N-insertions in productive TCRs among donors in an Asian-associated ancestry cluster than the roughly 690-donor mean. The sequencing pipeline was judged likely to have produced a cluster of highly shared sequence variants as a technical artifact. In a later genetic analysis, a missense DCLRE1C variant was associated with V-gene and J-gene trimming of TCR beta chains, and the association was replicated in an independent cohort. The classifier was reported to diagnose cytomegalovirus status with high specificity and sensitivity in both the original cohort and the validation cohort. In an earlier analysis of 450 to 750 of the donors, most TCR beta V segments appeared in productive rearrangements about 87% or about 30% of the time, broadly matching IMGT annotations. Immune exposure information for the cohort was limited to CMV serostatus. Linkage disequilibrium might explain the correlated functional status among segregating V segments, but an unknown experimental factor could not be ruled out. This cohort had only TCR beta chains sequenced, and the lack of alpha or paired-chain data limited which features could be detected. Most CMV-associated TCR beta chains appeared to be HLA-restricted in a later analysis, and the HLA associations seemed to be driven largely by CMV exposure. At a false discovery rate of 0.05, a later analysis linked under 20,000 TCR beta sequences to specific HLA alleles. When HLA alleles, especially DR and DQ, strongly co-occurred, TCR associations were difficult to assign to individual alleles. The earlier analysis of about 600 of the donors excluded roughly 17 rarely observed V segments, including chromosome 9 orphons, because counts were too low. According to the authors, the approach could potentially be generalized to other disease states and immunological phenotypes. While some public TCRs were present in many individuals, most TCR sequences turned up only very rarely across donors.

In total, over 600 healthy bone marrow donors made up the cohort. All cohort members were sampled while nominally healthy, although unrecorded immune exposures were likely present. The donor was CMV seropositive and was included in the group of 250 to 300 seropositive cohort members. Every donor gave a peripheral blood sample, and the peripheral blood mononuclear cells from that sample were used for TCR beta sequencing. The Qiagen DNeasy Blood Extraction Kit was used to extract genomic DNA from the blood cell samples. Concerning this clone itself: It lacks a known antigen. The same CDR3 is also encoded by other DNA sequences in this sample.

The library came from the immunoSEQ multiplex PCR assay. For the multiplex PCR, a mixture combining 60 forward primers for TCR Vbeta segments and 13 reverse primers for TCR Jbeta segments was used. The CDR3 region of rearranged TCR beta genes was amplified from genomic DNA with a multiplex PCR assay. On the Illumina HiSeq System, the amplified TCR beta libraries were sequenced as 87-base-pair reads. For the original study's pipeline: A later analysis tallied some 79 million unique TCR beta chains across the 666 repertoires, and about 10 million of those chains were shared by two or more donors. Raw reads were error-corrected and collapsed into unique sequences by a nearest-neighbor algorithm in which closely related sequences were merged to remove PCR and sequencing errors. Alignment of CDR3 sequences to IMGT reference sequences was used to assign V, D and J gene segments. Each retained sequence needed at least a six-nucleotide match to both a V gene segment and a J gene segment. A rearrangement counted as productive if the CDR3 had no stop codons and remained in frame with V and J, and every other rearrangement counted as non-productive. CDR3 was defined according to IMGT convention as the region running from the second conserved V-encoded cysteine to the conserved J-encoded phenylalanine. The earlier analysis of a few hundred of the donors excluded any sequence lacking an unambiguous match to a single V gene segment. An earlier analysis of several hundred of the donors called V segments functional above 56.7% productive rearrangements and segregating when the between-donor standard deviation exceeded 5%. A statistical classification framework was built to diagnose cytomegalovirus status from the catalog of TCR beta chain sequences. V and J gene assignment, in a later analysis, came from comparing TCR nucleotide sequences with IMGT/GENE-DB human TR gene sequences. Using the TCRdist pipeline, a later analysis assigned CDR3 sequences along with most-parsimonious VDJ recombination scenarios. In a later analysis, each TCR beta chain was defined by its CDR3 amino acid sequence together with its V-gene family, and reads lacking a unique V-gene family were excluded. In a later analysis, 550 to 650 highly shared, low-generation-probability nucleotide sequences were removed to address suspected cross-contamination and a sequencing artifact. For each public chain, a later analysis derived a clonal expansion index from normalized ranks of inferred template counts within each repertoire. In a later analysis, generation probabilities were computed with a VDJ recombination model fitted to out-of-frame rearrangements, and the resulting probabilities were checked against IGoR. Hypergeometric tests were used in a later analysis to score TCR-TCR, TCR-HLA and TCR-CMV co-occurrence, with a repertoire-size bias correction applied to the TCR pairs. To estimate false discovery rates, a later analysis permuted the HLA or CMV assignments 20 times. In a later analysis, co-occurring TCRs were grouped with DBSCAN, and TCRdist sequence similarity was added when clustering was performed within HLA-allele-positive subsets. Repertoires with fewer than 30,000 or more than 120,000 public chains, plus five repertoires with anomalous nucleotide sharing, were excluded from co-occurrence clustering. Held by TCRdb, this immuneACCESS table contains in-frame sequences only and omits some clones. Under half of the omission traces to an unresolved V gene where checked; the cause of the rest is unknown. The V and J calls and clone size are taken from that table; D and trimming were inferred from the DNA. This sample's listing comprises 50,000 or so clones. The ten top clones hold roughly 25% of the sample.

There are 13 amino acids in the CDR3, from cysteine to phenylalanine inclusive. This entry keeps only the CDR3 DNA: 39 bases, framed from base 1. Relative to germline, V is 0 bases shorter and J is 1 base shorter, with 4 bases between their ends. CDR1 and CDR2 were assigned from the germline V gene (reference sequence) as GTSNPN and SVGIG. The sequencing input was PBMCs. The receptor chain draws on TRBV30 and TRBJ1-5, with no reliable assignment of the D segment. The receptor was isolated from a man aged 35-49 years in good health and CMV-seropositive. CDR3 sequence: CAWSVQSNQPQHF. The bases are TGTGCCTGGAGTGTACAAAGCAATCAGCCCCAGCATTTT.